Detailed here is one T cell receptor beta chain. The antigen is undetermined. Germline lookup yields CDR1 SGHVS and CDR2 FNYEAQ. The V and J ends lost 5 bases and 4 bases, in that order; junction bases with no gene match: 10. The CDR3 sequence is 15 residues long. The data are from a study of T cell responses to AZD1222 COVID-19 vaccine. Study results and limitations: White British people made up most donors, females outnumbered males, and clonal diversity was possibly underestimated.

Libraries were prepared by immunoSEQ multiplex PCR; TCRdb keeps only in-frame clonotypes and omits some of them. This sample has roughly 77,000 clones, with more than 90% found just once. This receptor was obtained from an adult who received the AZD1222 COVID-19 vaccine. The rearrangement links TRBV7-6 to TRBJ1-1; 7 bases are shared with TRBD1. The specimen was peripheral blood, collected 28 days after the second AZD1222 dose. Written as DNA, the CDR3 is TGTGCCAGCAGCACCCTGACAGGGACGGGCACTGAAGCTTTCTTT. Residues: CASSTLTGTGTEAFF.